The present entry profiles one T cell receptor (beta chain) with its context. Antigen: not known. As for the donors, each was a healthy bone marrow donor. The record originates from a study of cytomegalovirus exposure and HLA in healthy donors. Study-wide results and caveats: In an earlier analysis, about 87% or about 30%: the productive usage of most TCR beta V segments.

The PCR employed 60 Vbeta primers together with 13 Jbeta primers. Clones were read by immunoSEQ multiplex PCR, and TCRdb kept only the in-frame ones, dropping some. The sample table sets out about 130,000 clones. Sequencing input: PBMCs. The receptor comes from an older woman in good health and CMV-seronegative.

CDR3 nucleotides: TGTGCCAGCAGCCTGGACAGCTCGGGAAACACCATATATTTT. The encoded protein is CASSLDSSGNTIYF. The chain uses TRBV7-9 and TRBJ1-3; perhaps TRBD1 as D (6 bases). V dropped 5 bases and J dropped 4 bases, with 12 bases sitting between them. This CDR3 comprises 14 residues. The germline V gene has CDR1 SEHNR and CDR2 FQNEAQ (reference sequence).